The source of this TCR beta chain is a study of beta chain features in type 1 diabetes. Study at large: Investigators examined 107,917,701 sorted cells across all samples. Study findings and constraints: TCRB CDR3s were moderately but significantly shorter in Type 1 diabetes patients in all four CD4+ subsets. At VDJ recombination sites, type 1 diabetes patients had fewer insertions and more deleted nucleotides.

Germline V CDR1 and CDR2: SGHVS, FQNEAQ. The CDR3 is 13 residues long. Trimming removed 1 base from V and 5 bases from J, with 9 bases in between. CD4+ naive, central memory, regulatory and stem cell-like memory cells were sorted via CD45RO/CCR7/CD25/CD127/CD95/CD27. This clone has just a few counts. Its antigen is as yet unknown. Expressed TCRB transcripts were sequenced after all isolated RNA was converted to cDNA. Method: immunoSEQ multiplex PCR; TCRdb's copy keeps in-frame clones and lacks some. The profile shows more than 300,000 clones, more than 12% of them singletons. The rearrangement links TRBV7-8 to TRBJ2-7; D may be TRBD1 (6 bases). This TCR was sampled from a woman under 30 in good health. The sequencing input was naive CD4+ T cells from blood. CDR3 sequence: CASSLDRVDEQYF. The CDR3 nucleotides are TGTGCCAGCAGCTTAGACAGGGTGGACGAGCAGTACTTC.